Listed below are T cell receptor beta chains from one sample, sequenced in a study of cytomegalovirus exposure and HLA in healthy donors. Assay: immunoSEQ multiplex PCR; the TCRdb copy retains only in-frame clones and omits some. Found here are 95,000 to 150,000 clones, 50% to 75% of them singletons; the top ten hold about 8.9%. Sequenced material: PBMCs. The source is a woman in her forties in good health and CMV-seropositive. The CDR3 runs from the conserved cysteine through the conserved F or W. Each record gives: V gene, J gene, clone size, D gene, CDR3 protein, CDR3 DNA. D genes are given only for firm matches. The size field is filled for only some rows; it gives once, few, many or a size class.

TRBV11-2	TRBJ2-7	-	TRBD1	CASSFGTAYEQYF	TGTGCCAGCAGCTTCGGGACAGCCTACGAGCAGTACTTC
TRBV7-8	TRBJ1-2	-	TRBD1	CASLETGVEGYTF	TGTGCCAGCCTCGAGACAGGGGTCGAGGGCTACACCTTC
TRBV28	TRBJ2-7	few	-	CASNLASYEQYF	TGTGCCAGCAACCTAGCGAGCTACGAGCAGTACTTC
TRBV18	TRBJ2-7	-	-	CASSPPDSYEQYF	TGTGCCAGCTCACCACCCGACAGCTACGAGCAGTACTTC
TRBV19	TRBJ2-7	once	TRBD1	CASSPSGQGSYEQYF	TGTGCCAGTAGTCCCTCCGGACAGGGATCCTACGAGCAGTACTTC
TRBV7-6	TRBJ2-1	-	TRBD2	CASSLAGETNEQFF	TGTGCCAGCAGCTTGGCGGGAGAGACGAATGAGCAGTTCTTC
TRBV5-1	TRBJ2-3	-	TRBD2	CASSRGGFQRGGPDTQYF	TGCGCCAGCAGCCGGGGCGGTTTTCAGCGGGGGGGCCCAGATACGCAGTATTTT
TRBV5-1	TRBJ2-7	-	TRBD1	CASSLAGGQGMYEQYF	TGCGCCAGCAGCTTGGCCGGAGGACAGGGGATGTACGAGCAGTACTTC
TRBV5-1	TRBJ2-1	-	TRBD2	CASSSGGTDNEQFF	TGCGCCAGCAGCTCGGGAGGGACGGACAATGAGCAGTTCTTC
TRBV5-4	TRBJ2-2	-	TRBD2	CASSPRTSGKTGELFF	TGTGCCAGCAGCCCGAGGACTAGCGGGAAGACCGGGGAGCTGTTTTTT
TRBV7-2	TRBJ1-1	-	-	CASSLIRNTEAFF	TGTGCCAGCAGCTTAATCAGGAACACTGAAGCTTTCTTT
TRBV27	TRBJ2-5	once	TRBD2	CASRVGLAQETQYF	TGTGCCAGCAGAGTGGGACTAGCCCAAGAGACCCAGTACTTC
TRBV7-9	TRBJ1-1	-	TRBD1	CSSSIDRGGTEAFF	TGTTCCAGCAGCATTGACAGGGGGGGCACTGAAGCTTTCTTT
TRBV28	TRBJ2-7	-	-	CASERGYEQYF	TGTGCCAGCGAAAGGGGGTACGAGCAGTACTTC
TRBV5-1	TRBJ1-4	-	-	CASSPTPRADEKLFF	TGCGCCAGCAGTCCAACGCCCAGGGCGGATGAAAAACTGTTTTTT
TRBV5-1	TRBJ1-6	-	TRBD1	CASSRWTGENSPLHF	TGCGCCAGCAGCCGTTGGACAGGGGAGAATTCACCCCTCCACTTT
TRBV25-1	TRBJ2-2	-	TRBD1	CASSDGTGDTGELFF	TGTGCCAGCAGTGACGGGACAGGGGACACCGGGGAGCTGTTTTTT
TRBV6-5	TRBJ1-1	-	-	CASSYMNTEAFF	TGTGCCAGCAGTTATATGAACACTGAAGCTTTCTTT
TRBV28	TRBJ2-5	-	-	CASSRRDYQETQYF	TGTGCCAGCAGCCGACGGGACTACCAAGAGACCCAGTACTTC
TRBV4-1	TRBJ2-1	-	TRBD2	CASSQEGSGGGIF	TGCGCCAGCAGCCAAGAAGGGAGCGGCGGGGGAATCTTC
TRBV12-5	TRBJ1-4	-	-	CASGLQGTTNEKLFF	TGTGCTAGTGGATTACAGGGAACAACTAATGAAAAACTGTTTTTT
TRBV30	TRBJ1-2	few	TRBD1	CAWSVAGTGGYTF	TGTGCCTGGAGTGTCGCCGGGACAGGCGGCTACACCTTC
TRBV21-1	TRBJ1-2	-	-	CASEVRRKNYGYTF	TGTGCCAGCGAGGTAAGACGGAAAAACTATGGCTACACCTTC
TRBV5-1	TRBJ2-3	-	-	CASSLGRATTDTQYF	TGCGCCAGCAGCTTGGGGCGGGCTACCACAGATACGCAGTATTTT
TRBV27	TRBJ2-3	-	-	CASSLLGTDTQYF	TGTGCCAGCAGTCTCCTCGGCACAGATACGCAGTATTTT
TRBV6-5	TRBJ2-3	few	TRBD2	CASSYTSGTSTDTQYF	TGTGCCAGCAGTTACACTAGCGGGACTAGCACAGATACGCAGTATTTT
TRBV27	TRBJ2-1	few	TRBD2	CASRTGLAGIRNEQFF	TGTGCCAGCAGGACGGGTCTAGCGGGAATTCGGAATGAGCAGTTCTTC
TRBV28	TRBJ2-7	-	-	CASATPAYEQYF	TGTGCCAGCGCGACACCGGCCTACGAGCAGTACTTC
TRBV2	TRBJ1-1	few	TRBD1	CASSPMGTENTEAFF	TGTGCCAGCAGCCCAATGGGGACAGAAAACACTGAAGCTTTCTTT
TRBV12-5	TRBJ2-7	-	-	CASGLDIHEQYF	TGTGCTAGTGGTTTGGACATCCACGAGCAGTACTTC
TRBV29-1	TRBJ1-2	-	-	CSVEVVRGFVAYNYGYTF	TGCAGCGTTGAAGTGGTCAGGGGTTTTGTGGCATATAACTATGGCTACACCTTC
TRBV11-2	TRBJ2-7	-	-	CASSPSSLADSSYEQYF	TGTGCCAGCAGCCCCTCTTCCCTGGCGGATAGCTCCTACGAGCAGTACTTC
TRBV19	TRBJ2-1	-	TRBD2	CASSIGDYDSHEQFF	TGTGCCAGTAGTATAGGGGACTATGATTCGCATGAGCAGTTCTTC